This T cell receptor beta chain was captured by sequencing in a study of blood T cell repertoires in COVID-19. On the study more broadly: There were acute and convalescent COVID-19 samples, and they came from the United States, Italy and Spain.

Original processing notes: Nucleated cell counts were estimated from reference gene primer amplification. Sequenced by immunoSEQ multiplex PCR; TCRdb stores in-frame clones only, minus some. That table supplies the V and J calls and clone size; D and trimming were determined from the DNA. The sample holds about 310,000 clones, about nine tenths seen once. V lost 5 bases, J lost 1 base, and 8 bases stayed unmatched. The CDR3 sequence is 16 residues long. In germline, CDR1 is SGHAT, CDR2 FQDESV (reference sequence). This receptor was taken from a man aged 45-65 years with active or convalescent COVID-19. This chain uses TRBV11-1 with TRBJ2-3; 8 bases map to TRBD1. The sequenced sample was peripheral blood. The CDR3: CASSPHSGQGTDTQYF. Written as DNA, the CDR3 is TGTGCCAGCAGCCCCCACTCGGGACAGGGCACAGATACGCAGTATTTT.